One and the same sample provided the 13 T cell receptor beta chains below, sequenced in a study of OX40 agonist ivuxolimab in advanced cancers. Generated by immunoSEQ multiplex PCR, the TCRdb table keeps only in-frame clones and is missing some. Of 40,000 to 50,000 clones listed, approximately 86% were seen once; the top ten hold about 12%. The sequenced sample was CD4+ or CD8+ T cells sorted from blood, obtained in a trial of the OX40 agonist ivuxolimab. These receptors all stem from an adult with an advanced solid tumor such as melanoma, head and neck, liver or kidney cancer.

The chain links TRBV5-6 to TRBJ1-1, with TRBD1 as a possible D gene (6 bases). Germline CDR1 is SGHDT and CDR2 is YYEEEE. V was pared by 5 bases and J by 1 base, with 12 bases between. The CDR3 spans 14 residues. CDR3 bases: TGTGCCAGCAGGGCGGGGGCCGGGAACACTGAAGCTTTCTTT. It is translated as CASRAGAGNTEAFF. Looking up the rest from reference TRBV5-6 and TRBJ1-1 gives the full variable domain: DAGVTQSPTHLIKTRGQQVTLRCSPKSGHDTVSWYQQALGQGPQFIFQYYEEEERQRGNFPDRFSGHQFPNYSSELNVNALLLGDSALYLCASRAGAGNTEAFFGQGTRLTVV.

The chain uses TRBV2 and TRBJ2-4; D is perhaps TRBD1 (5 bases). Germline V gene lookup returns CDR1 SNHLY and CDR2 FYNNEI. The ends were cut back, 2 bases at V and 3 bases at J, with 14 bases in the middle. The CDR3 contains 16 residues. The chain's CDR3 is CASSEFGARDKNIQYF. The CDR3 nucleotides read TGTGCCAGCAGTGAATTTGGGGCGAGAGACAAAAACATTCAGTACTTC. Drawing the rest from reference TRBV2 and TRBJ2-4, the complete variable domain is EPEVTQTPSHQVTQMGQEVILRCVPISNHLYFYWYRQILGQKVEFLVSFYNNEISEKSEIFDDQFSVERPDGSNFTLKIRSTKLEDSAMYFCASSEFGARDKNIQYFGAGTRLSVL.

In regard to this clone: The junction shows a germline mismatch at one end, possibly a read error. Other DNA sequences from this sample encode an identical CDR3 as well. This sequence joins TRBV7-6 and TRBJ2-1; 7 nucleotides match TRBD2. The germline gives CDR1 SGHVS, CDR2 FNYEAQ. CDR3 length: 16 residues. CDR3 in DNA: TGTGCCAGCAGCGCACCCCCGGGACTATCCTACAGTGAGCAGTTCTTC. Translated, it gives CASSAPPGLSYSEQFF.

V gene TRBV19 combines with J gene TRBJ1-1; 9 positions agree with TRBD1. Germline loops: CDR1 LNHDA, CDR2 SQIVND (reference sequence). V lost 9 bases to trimming and J lost 11 bases; unmatched junction nucleotides: 7. The CDR3 totals 11 residues. CDR3 in DNA: TGTGCCAGCTGGACAGGGGAATTGGCTTTCTTT. Translated, it gives CASWTGELAFF.

This clone was seen a handful of times. The chain joins TRBV6-6 to TRBJ2-2; TRBD2 matches 9 bases. CDR1 and CDR2 (germline): MNHNY, SVGAGI (reference sequence). This CDR3 contains 14 residues. The V gene end was trimmed by 8 bases and the J gene end by 6 bases; junction bases not matched to a gene: 7. Here the CDR3 DNA reads TGTGCCAGCGTGGGCGGGGGGGCATCCGGGGAGCTGTTTTTT. It codes for CASVGGGASGELFF.

The chain recombines TRBV12-5 with TRBJ2-1, with TRBD1 matching over 10 bases. Germline CDR1 is LGHNT and CDR2 is FRNRAP. V lost 2 bases and J lost 8; bases outside the gene matches: 6. The CDR3 contains 15 residues. The CDR3 DNA follows: TGTGCTAGTGGTTTGCCCGGGACAGGGGACGATGAGCAGTTCTTC. This gives the protein CASGLPGTGDDEQFF.

In its sample, this clone was seen once. In DNA, the CDR3 is TGTGCCAGCAGCTTGGGCGGAGGGGATAACTATGGCTACACCTTC. It specifies CASSLGGGDNYGYTF. The genes are TRBV5-5 and TRBJ1-2; D may be TRBD1 (5 bases). V lost 0 bases, J lost 1 base, and 10 bases lay in between. CDR3 length: 15 amino acids. Germline CDR1 is SGHKS and CDR2 is YYEKEE (reference sequence).

This rearrangement joins TRBV16 to TRBJ1-1; D is possibly TRBD1 (6 bases). This CDR3 spans 16 amino acids. The V end was cut by 2 bases, the J end by 4 bases, with 17 bases between. CDR1 and CDR2 (germline): KGHSY, FQNENV. CDR3 residues: CASSQDRDTRTTEAFF. The CDR3, as DNA: TGTGCCAGCAGCCAAGACCGGGACACCCGAACCACTGAAGCTTTCTTT.

This chain links TRBV7-8 with TRBJ2-1, with no clear D. Germline CDR1 is SGHVS and CDR2 is FQNEAQ. This CDR3 spans 11 amino acids. Trimming took 1 base from V and 10 from J, leaving 5 bases between them. The CDR3 loop is CASSLGPEQFF. The CDR3 nucleotides read TGTGCCAGCAGCTTAGGCCCAGAGCAGTTCTTC.

By share of the sample, this clone is medium-sized. The same CDR3 arises from other DNA sequences in this sample as well. V is TRBV4-1 and J is TRBJ2-1; no clear D gene. Looked up from germline, CDR1 is MGHRA and CDR2 is YSYEKL. V lost 0 bases, J lost 9 bases, and 6 bases lay in between. This CDR3 has 12 residues. The CDR3 DNA reads TGCGCCAGCAGCCAAGATAGGAGTGAGCAGTTCTTC. Amino acid sequence: CASSQDRSEQFF.

The V call is TRBV7-9, the J call TRBJ2-2, with 7 nucleotides matching TRBD2. This CDR3 comprises 15 residues. V lost 5 bases to trimming and J lost 6 bases; unmatched junction nucleotides: 9. CDR1 is SEHNR, CDR2 FQNEAQ, per germline (reference sequence). CDR3 region: CASSLIRGDAGELFF. The DNA of the CDR3 is TGTGCCAGCAGCCTGATCCGGGGGGACGCCGGGGAGCTGTTTTTT.

CDR3 region: CASSLTGGASNEQFF. The CDR3 bases are TGCGCCAGCAGCTTGACAGGGGGCGCTTCAAATGAGCAGTTCTTC. The rearrangement uses TRBV5-1 and TRBJ2-1, with TRBD1 matching 9 bases. Germline loops: CDR1 SGHRS, CDR2 YFSETQ. The V segment lost 1 base and the J segment 7 bases; nucleotides outside the gene matches: 6. The CDR3 has 15 residues.

The genes are TRBV27 and TRBJ2-7; possible D gene TRBD2, 6 bases. With 5 bases removed from V and 0 bases from J, the gap between germline ends came to 11 bases. The germline gives CDR1 MNHEY, CDR2 SMNVEV (reference sequence). The CDR3 consists of 14 residues. CDR3 sequence reads: CASSRSGDSYEQYF. For the CDR3, the DNA is TGTGCCAGCAGTAGATCGGGGGACTCCTACGAGCAGTACTTC.